This T cell receptor beta chain was retrieved from a study of technical replicates of blood from a few donors. CDR1 is KGHSH, CDR2 LQKENI, per germline. The trim removed 0 bases at V and 7 bases at J, leaving 4 bases unmatched. This CDR3 contains 15 residues. Measured with immunoSEQ multiplex PCR; TCRdb has only the in-frame clones, and not every one. Of over 55,000 clones in the sample, 90% to 95% were seen once. This chain joins TRBV18 and TRBJ2-1; 9 bases are a match to TRBD2. The sequenced sample was PBMCs. The TCR originated in a human donor in good health. Some clones in this sample may be carry-over from other donors' samples. The CDR3 DNA reads as TGTGCCAGCTCACCACCGGCGGGAGGGAGGAATGAGCAGTTCTTC. Protein: CASSPPAGGRNEQFF.